This is a list of T cell receptor beta chains from one sample in a study of blood T cell repertoires in COVID-19. Some clones are missing from TCRdb's copy, which holds only in-frame ones; the method was immunoSEQ multiplex PCR. The table includes 300,000 to 400,000 clones, roughly 87% detected once. The source material was PBMCs or T cells enriched from blood (not recorded which). All receptors come from a woman in her 30s who had recovered from COVID-19. Each CDR3 is given with its conserved first and last residue. The order of the fields is J gene, clone size, CDR3 length, V gene, D gene, CDR3 protein, CDR3 DNA. D genes are given only for firm matches. Some rows mark clone size as missing; the rest say once, few, many or name a class of expanded clone.

J gene: TRBJ1-1
clone size: -
CDR3 length: 13
V gene: TRBV10-3
D gene: -
CDR3 protein: CAISDTGNTEAFF
CDR3 DNA: TGTGCCATCAGTGACACAGGGAATACTGAAGCTTTCTTT

J gene: TRBJ1-3
clone size: -
CDR3 length: 16
V gene: TRBV28
D gene: TRBD1
CDR3 protein: CASSFIRDRAGNTIYF
CDR3 DNA: TGTGCCAGCAGTTTTATTAGGGACAGGGCTGGAAACACCATATATTTT

J gene: TRBJ1-1
clone size: -
CDR3 length: 12
V gene: TRBV12-3/TRBV12-4
D gene: TRBD1
CDR3 protein: CASSRPTGVAFF
CDR3 DNA: TGTGCCAGCAGTAGGCCGACAGGGGTAGCTTTCTTT

J gene: TRBJ1-5
clone size: -
CDR3 length: 16
V gene: TRBV7-8
D gene: -
CDR3 protein: CASSLGDGGRGQPQHF
CDR3 DNA: TGTGCCAGCAGCTTAGGGGATGGGGGCCGTGGGCAGCCCCAGCATTTT

J gene: TRBJ2-7
clone size: -
CDR3 length: 13
V gene: TRBV12-5
D gene: -
CDR3 protein: CASGLAGSGEQYF
CDR3 DNA: TGTGCTAGTGGTTTGGCAGGGAGCGGGGAGCAGTACTTC

J gene: TRBJ2-1
clone size: -
CDR3 length: 16
V gene: TRBV7-2
D gene: TRBD2
CDR3 protein: CASSLARGGFYNEQFF
CDR3 DNA: TGTGCCAGCAGCTTAGCGCGGGGGGGCTTTTACAATGAGCAGTTCTTC

J gene: TRBJ1-1
clone size: -
CDR3 length: 16
V gene: TRBV7-8
D gene: -
CDR3 protein: CASSFGSQGTEGRAFF
CDR3 DNA: TGTGCCAGCAGCTTTGGGAGTCAGGGAACGGAGGGGCGAGCTTTCTTT

J gene: TRBJ1-2
clone size: -
CDR3 length: 14
V gene: TRBV28
D gene: TRBD1
CDR3 protein: CASSLFDRGGGYTF
CDR3 DNA: TGTGCCAGCAGTTTATTTGACAGGGGAGGTGGCTACACCTTC

J gene: TRBJ1-2
clone size: -
CDR3 length: 13
V gene: TRBV18
D gene: -
CDR3 protein: CASSPDRDYGYTF
CDR3 DNA: TGTGCCAGCTCACCCGACCGGGACTATGGCTACACCTTC

J gene: TRBJ2-3
clone size: once
CDR3 length: 16
V gene: TRBV7-9
D gene: TRBD2
CDR3 protein: CASSRLAGGSTDTQYF
CDR3 DNA: TGTGCCAGCAGCCGACTAGCGGGGGGAAGCACAGATACGCAGTATTTT

J gene: TRBJ1-4
clone size: -
CDR3 length: 14
V gene: TRBV5-1
D gene: -
CDR3 protein: CASSLELENEKLFF
CDR3 DNA: TGCGCCAGCAGCTTGGAGCTAGAGAATGAAAAACTGTTTTTT

J gene: TRBJ1-1
clone size: few
CDR3 length: 14
V gene: TRBV27
D gene: -
CDR3 protein: CASRAGTLNTEAFF
CDR3 DNA: TGTGCCAGCAGAGCCGGGACACTGAACACTGAAGCTTTCTTT

J gene: TRBJ2-6
clone size: -
CDR3 length: 15
V gene: TRBV5-4
D gene: -
CDR3 protein: CASSLTGSGANVLTF
CDR3 DNA: TGTGCCAGCAGCTTGACAGGGTCCGGGGCCAACGTCCTGACTTTC

J gene: TRBJ1-2
clone size: -
CDR3 length: 13
V gene: TRBV7-2
D gene: -
CDR3 protein: CASSLKERYGYTF
CDR3 DNA: TGTGCCAGCAGCCTCAAGGAGAGGTATGGCTACACCTTC

J gene: TRBJ2-3
clone size: -
CDR3 length: 16
V gene: TRBV10-3
D gene: -
CDR3 protein: CAIRRRDSPSTDTQYF
CDR3 DNA: TGTGCCATCAGGCGAAGGGACTCACCTAGCACAGATACGCAGTATTTT

J gene: TRBJ1-1
clone size: -
CDR3 length: 12
V gene: TRBV29-1
D gene: -
CDR3 protein: CSVQGMNTEAFF
CDR3 DNA: TGCAGCGTTCAGGGAATGAACACTGAAGCTTTCTTT

J gene: TRBJ2-7
clone size: -
CDR3 length: 14
V gene: TRBV5-1
D gene: TRBD1
CDR3 protein: CASSSRTGNYEQYF
CDR3 DNA: TGCGCCAGCAGCTCCAGGACAGGGAACTACGAGCAGTACTTC

J gene: TRBJ2-7
clone size: once
CDR3 length: 17
V gene: TRBV18
D gene: -
CDR3 protein: CASSRGSRGSSSYEQYF
CDR3 DNA: TGTGCCAGCTCACGGGGTTCCCGGGGTTCAAGCTCCTACGAGCAGTACTTC

J gene: TRBJ1-2
clone size: -
CDR3 length: 11
V gene: TRBV29-1
D gene: -
CDR3 protein: CSAEGGRGYTF
CDR3 DNA: TGCAGCGCGGAAGGAGGACGTGGCTACACCTTC

J gene: TRBJ2-3
clone size: -
CDR3 length: 14
V gene: TRBV7-9
D gene: -
CDR3 protein: CASSLAGRTDTQYF
CDR3 DNA: TGTGCCAGCAGCTTAGCGGGCAGAACAGATACGCAGTATTTT

J gene: TRBJ1-6
clone size: -
CDR3 length: 15
V gene: TRBV28
D gene: -
CDR3 protein: CASSSQGDQNSPLHF
CDR3 DNA: TGTGCCAGCAGTTCCCAAGGGGATCAGAATTCACCCCTCCACTTT

J gene: TRBJ1-6
clone size: -
CDR3 length: 15
V gene: TRBV6-2/TRBV6-3
D gene: TRBD1
CDR3 protein: CASSYPRTGGSPLHF
CDR3 DNA: TGTGCCAGCAGTTATCCCCGGACAGGTGGTTCACCCCTCCACTTT

J gene: TRBJ1-2
clone size: -
CDR3 length: 14
V gene: TRBV28
D gene: TRBD1
CDR3 protein: CASRQGTGGYGYTF
CDR3 DNA: TGTGCCAGCAGACAGGGGACAGGGGGCTATGGCTACACCTTC

J gene: TRBJ1-5
clone size: -
CDR3 length: 13
V gene: TRBV6-5
D gene: -
CDR3 protein: CASSLQASSPQHF
CDR3 DNA: TGTGCCAGCAGCCTGCAGGCTTCTTCTCCCCAGCATTTT

J gene: TRBJ1-5
clone size: -
CDR3 length: 15
V gene: TRBV20-1
D gene: -
CDR3 protein: CSASNQGRGNQPQHF
CDR3 DNA: TGCAGTGCTAGTAACCAGGGCAGGGGCAATCAGCCCCAGCATTTT

J gene: TRBJ1-5
clone size: few
CDR3 length: 15
V gene: TRBV19
D gene: -
CDR3 protein: CASSSPGYSNQPQHF
CDR3 DNA: TGTGCCAGTAGTAGTCCGGGGTATAGCAATCAGCCCCAGCATTTT

J gene: TRBJ2-7
clone size: -
CDR3 length: 18
V gene: TRBV7-9
D gene: TRBD1
CDR3 protein: CASSRGQGPIPYSYEQYF
CDR3 DNA: TGTGCCAGCAGCCGCGGACAGGGTCCCATACCTTACTCCTACGAGCAGTACTTC

J gene: TRBJ2-2
clone size: -
CDR3 length: 12
V gene: TRBV6-2/TRBV6-3
D gene: -
CDR3 protein: CASSYTYGELFF
CDR3 DNA: TGTGCCAGCAGTTACACCTATGGGGAGCTGTTTTTT

J gene: TRBJ1-5
clone size: -
CDR3 length: 15
V gene: TRBV28
D gene: -
CDR3 protein: CASSERIVGNQPQHF
CDR3 DNA: TGTGCCAGCAGCGAGAGGATTGTTGGCAATCAGCCCCAGCATTTT

J gene: TRBJ2-5
clone size: -
CDR3 length: 14
V gene: TRBV5-4
D gene: TRBD2
CDR3 protein: CASSSSSGAETQYF
CDR3 DNA: TGTGCCAGCAGCTCCTCTAGCGGGGCGGAGACCCAGTACTTC

J gene: TRBJ2-6
clone size: -
CDR3 length: 17
V gene: TRBV5-1
D gene: -
CDR3 protein: CASSLTGSLSGANVLTF
CDR3 DNA: TGCGCCAGCAGCTTGACAGGCTCTTTATCTGGGGCCAACGTCCTGACTTTC